These T cell receptor beta chains were read from a single sample in a study of T cell responses to AZD1222 COVID-19 vaccine. Assay used: immunoSEQ multiplex PCR; TCRdb lists only in-frame clones, some missing. The sample lists some 97,000 clones, about 87% occurring once. The sequencing here drew on peripheral blood, taken on day 0 of AZD1222 vaccination. The source is an adult in good health. CDR3s leave out the opening cysteine and the closing phenylalanine or tryptophan. Clone size appears in some rows only: once, few, many, or a class for an expanded clone.

TRBV7-9	TRBJ1-2	NA	ASSRLNSFFPGYT
TRBV19	TRBJ1-2	once	ASNHPGEGNYGYT
TRBV7-2	TRBJ1-6	NA	ASSMDGYNSPLH
TRBV19	TRBJ1-5	NA	ASSGGRGQPQH
TRBV28	TRBJ1-5	NA	ASGEGDYSNQPQH
TRBV28	TRBJ1-5	NA	ASSKRSGGQPQH
TRBV7-2	TRBJ2-5	NA	ASGAAGGRQETQY
TRBV11-2	TRBJ1-2	NA	ASSAVDYGYT
TRBV7-9	TRBJ2-3	NA	ASSLARLAGVRPGDTQY
TRBV7-2	TRBJ1-4	NA	ASSLGGGNSEKLF
TRBV6-2/TRBV6-3	TRBJ2-3	NA	ASTPAGPQGTQY
TRBV15	TRBJ1-5	NA	ATSREEGSQPQH
TRBV2	TRBJ1-5	NA	ASSRRATMGNQPQH
TRBV6-2/TRBV6-3	TRBJ1-2	NA	ASSYRSYGYT
TRBV15	TRBJ2-4	NA	ATSKGRLAGEKNIQY
TRBV19	TRBJ1-5	NA	ASSSSREQPQH
TRBV6-6	TRBJ1-5	NA	ASSYRGFGNQPQH
TRBV29-1	TRBJ2-1	NA	SVDDSAIYNEQF
TRBV18	TRBJ2-1	NA	ASSQSGGPGNEQF
TRBV27	TRBJ1-1	NA	ASRKMGQGGEAF
TRBV29-1	TRBJ2-1	once	STRDRGPISYNEQF
TRBV5-4	TRBJ2-7	NA	ASSRGQNSYEQY
TRBV3-1/TRBV3-2	TRBJ1-5	once	ASSSSTYHQPQH
TRBV4-3	TRBJ1-5	NA	ASSPGRNSNQPQH
TRBV5-1	TRBJ2-2	NA	ASSPQFRSGSNTGELF
TRBV21-1	TRBJ1-5	NA	ASSGGWGTDNQPQH
TRBV7-3	TRBJ2-1	NA	ASTRRTGAEQF